These 24 T cell receptor beta chains came from one sample sequenced in a study of patients and donors after allogeneic stem cell transplantation. From the RT-PCR reads, TCRdb called clonotypes with MiXCR, one entry per CDR3 protein. Of roughly 230,000 distinct CDR3 sequences in the sample, roughly 14% were seen once. Sequenced input: blood, either unsorted or a sorted T cell fraction (not recorded which). The receptors come from a human donor who was either an allogeneic HSCT recipient or a stem cell or donor lymphocyte infusion donor (not recorded which). It is not recorded whose cells these are; they may come from a transplant donor.

This chain joins TRBV5-1 and TRBJ1-3; 7 bases line up with TRBD1. V dropped 4 bases and J dropped 0; count of bases not matched to a gene: 10. This CDR3 comprises 17 residues. CDR1 and CDR2 from the germline V gene are SGHRS and YFSETQ. As DNA, the CDR3 is TGCGCCAGCAGCCCATTCGGACAGGCGAGCTCTGGAAACACCATATATTTT. This gives the protein CASSPFGQASSGNTIYF.

The V gene is TRBV20-1, the J gene TRBJ2-1; 8 bases map to TRBD2. Germline CDR1 DFQATT, CDR2 SNEGSKA (reference sequence). V was pared by 1 base and J by 0 bases, with 8 bases of the junction left unmatched. The CDR3 is made up of 17 amino acids. The CDR3 region has the DNA TGCAGTGCTAGAGGTCCTTGGCGGGGGGTCTCCTACAATGAGCAGTTCTTC. This sequence encodes CSARGPWRGVSYNEQFF.

The rearrangement uses TRBV2 and TRBJ1-2; weak D call: TRBD1 (5 bases). Per germline, CDR1 SNHLY and CDR2 FYNNEI. Trimming pared 1 base from V and 2 bases from J, leaving 11 bases between. The CDR3 sequence is 15 residues long. CDR3 region: CASSEVVTANYGYTF. In DNA, the CDR3 is TGTGCCAGCAGTGAAGTGGTGACAGCAAACTATGGCTACACCTTC. Using reference TRBV2 and TRBJ1-2 for the parts outside the CDR3, the full variable domain is EPEVTQTPSHQVTQMGQEVILRCVPISNHLYFYWYRQILGQKVEFLVSFYNNEISEKSEIFDDQFSVERPDGSNFTLKIRSTKLEDSAMYFCASSEVVTANYGYTFGSGTRLTVV.

This clonotype showed up many times. The chain joins TRBV12-3 or TRBV12-4 to TRBJ1-1; D unresolved. The CDR3 runs to 11 residues. Trimming pared 6 bases from V and 5 bases from J, leaving 7 bases between. The CDR3 region has the DNA TGTGCCAGCAGCACACGTACTGAAGCTTTCTTT. Translating it yields CASSTRTEAFF.

This clonotype was recorded at least ten times. V usage is TRBV11-3 and J usage is TRBJ1-5; 8 bases line up with TRBD1. Germline trimming cut 4 bases from V and 9 bases from J; bases unmatched to any gene: 2. Germline V CDR1 and CDR2: SGHNT, YENEEA. This CDR3 region has 12 residues. The CDR3 DNA reads as TGTGCCAGCAGCTCTGACAGGGGGCCCCAGCATTTT. Amino acids: CASSSDRGPQHF. The variable domain in full, with the rest retrieved from reference TRBV11-3 and TRBJ1-5, is EAGVVQSPRYKIIEKKQPVAFWCNPISGHNTLYWYLQNLGQGPELLIRYENEEAVDDSQLPKDRFSAERLKGVDSTLKIQPAELGDSAVYLCASSSDRGPQHFGDGTRLSIL.

In its sample, this clonotype was seen many times. V is TRBV7-3 and J is TRBJ1-5, with D hard to call. The V gene lost 7 bases and the J gene lost 0 bases, with 10 bases spanning the gap. The CDR3 contains 14 residues. Looked up from germline, CDR1 is SGHTA and CDR2 is FQGTGA. Here the CDR3 reads CASTRGDSNQPQHF. Written as DNA, the CDR3 is TGTGCCAGCACGAGAGGTGATAGCAATCAGCCCCAGCATTTT.

This clonotype was detected a few times. This chain connects TRBV24-1 to TRBJ2-3; D remains unclear. The CDR3 consists of 15 residues. Germline V gene sequence: CDR1 KGHDR, CDR2 SFDVKD. Trimming removed 1 base at V and 1 base at J, with 8 bases between. The CDR3: CATSDLKGGTDTQYF. In DNA form, the CDR3 reads TGTGCCACCAGTGATTTAAAGGGTGGCACAGATACGCAGTATTTT.

This clonotype was counted many times. The CDR3 region has the DNA TGCAGCGTTGCAACAGGGGGCGGGAATGAAAAACTGTTTTTT. Its translation: CSVATGGGNEKLFF. The V gene is TRBV29-1, the J gene TRBJ1-4; the match to TRBD1 covers 9 bases. CDR3 length equals 14 residues. Trimming cost V 4 bases and J 5 bases; bases outside gene matches: 5. Germline V gene data show CDR1 as SQVTM and CDR2 as ANQGSEA.

This chain uses TRBV4-1 with TRBJ2-3, with TRBD1 matching 9 bases. V lost 1 base and J lost 2; bases outside the gene matches: 4. This CDR3 region has 16 residues. The germline CDR1 and CDR2 sequences are MGHRA and YSYEKL. The CDR3 loop is CASSQGQGDYTDTQYF. For the CDR3, the DNA is TGCGCCAGCAGCCAAGGACAGGGGGATTACACAGATACGCAGTATTTT.

V usage is TRBV6-1 and J usage is TRBJ2-2; D not certain. Germline V gene lookup returns CDR1 MNHNS and CDR2 SASEGT. V shed 5 bases and J shed 7 bases, with 17 bases lying between them. The CDR3 runs 15 residues. This chain's CDR3 is CASSRVEKTGGELFF. The CDR3 DNA follows: TGTGCCAGCAGTCGTGTGGAAAAGACTGGCGGGGAGCTGTTTTTT.

This rearrangement joins TRBV6-1 to TRBJ2-2, with D unresolved. The V end was cut by 2 bases, the J end by 2 bases, with 6 bases between. CDR1 is MNHNS, CDR2 SASEGT, per germline. The CDR3 is 14 amino acids. The DNA of the CDR3 is TGTGCCAGCAGTGAACGGCCAAACACCGGGGAGCTGTTTTTT. This sequence encodes CASSERPNTGELFF.

This clonotype was observed a few times. V and J are TRBV6-2 or TRBV6-3 and TRBJ2-3, with TRBD2 matching over 10 bases. V shed 2 bases and J 1 base; nucleotides not matched to a gene: 0. The CDR3 runs to 15 residues. Germline CDR1 MNHEY, CDR2 SVGEGT. This CDR3 is CASSYGTSGTDTQYF. In DNA form, the CDR3 reads TGTGCCAGCAGTTACGGGACTAGCGGCACAGATACGCAGTATTTT.

V and J are TRBV5-1 and TRBJ1-1; D gene uncertain. The CDR3 sequence is 14 residues long. The V end was cut by 8 bases, the J end by 0 bases, with 14 bases between. The germline CDR1 and CDR2 sequences are SGHRS and YFSETQ. The CDR3 here is CASRNREVNTEAFF. CDR3 DNA: TGCGCCAGTCGAAACCGGGAGGTGAACACTGAAGCTTTCTTT.

For this clonotype: One junction end disagrees with the germline gene, perhaps due to a read error. The V call is TRBV20-1, the J call TRBJ2-5, with 11 bases aligning to TRBD2. Germline V lookup: CDR1 DFQATT, CDR2 SNEGSKA (reference sequence). The CDR3 totals 12 residues. The CDR3 reads CSARPKTSGADF. The CDR3 DNA reads TGCAGTGCTAGACCGAAGACTAGCGGGGCGGACTTC.

This clonotype was detected many times. The CDR3, as DNA: TGTGCCAGCAGCCTCCTCGGCAGTGAAGCTTTCTTT. This sequence encodes CASSLLGSEAFF. V gene TRBV28 combines with J gene TRBJ1-1; no clear D. The length of the CDR3 is 12 residues. V gave up 6 bases and J gave up 7 bases, with 12 bases separating them. The germline V gene has CDR1 MDHEN and CDR2 SYDVKM.

V usage is TRBV11-2 and J usage is TRBJ2-3; TRBD2 matches at 7 bases. The V and J ends lost 0 bases and 3 bases, in that order; junction bases with no gene match: 6. CDR1 is SGHAT and CDR2 is FQNNGV in the germline V gene. This CDR3 has 16 amino acids. The CDR3 region is CASSLDHGGGTDTQYF. CDR3 DNA: TGTGCCAGCAGCTTAGACCACGGGGGAGGGACAGATACGCAGTATTTT. Combining the CDR3 with reference TRBV11-2 and TRBJ2-3 gives the whole variable domain EAGVAQSPRYKIIEKRQSVAFWCNPISGHATLYWYQQILGQGPKLLIQFQNNGVVDDSQLPKDRFSAERLKGVDSTLKIQPAKLEDSAVYLCASSLDHGGGTDTQYFGPGTRLTVL.

This clonotype has a single count. The chain carries TRBV5-4 and TRBJ1-3; TRBD1 is a possible D gene (6 bases). The ends were cut back, 7 bases at V and 0 bases at J, with 17 bases in the middle. The CDR3 has 16 residues. CDR1 and CDR2 (germline): SGHNT, YYREEE (reference sequence). CDR3 sequence (DNA): TGTGCCAGCCACCTCCAGGGGCCCATCTCTGGAAACACCATATATTTT. Its translation is CASHLQGPISGNTIYF.

This clonotype showed up just a few times. The V and J genes are TRBV7-2 and TRBJ2-7; tentative D call: TRBD1 (6 bases). This CDR3 has 15 amino acids. The V and J ends lost 1 base and 3 bases respectively, with 13 bases between them. Germline lookup yields CDR1 SGHTA and CDR2 FQGNSA. The CDR3 is CASSLVVGADYEQYF. The CDR3 DNA follows: TGTGCCAGCAGCTTAGTGGTGGGGGCCGACTACGAGCAGTACTTC.

This clonotype was seen a handful of times. The chain uses TRBV2 and TRBJ2-2; 11 bases are a match to TRBD2. The CDR3 runs 17 residues. V lost 7 bases, J lost 0 bases, and 7 bases stayed unmatched. Germline CDR1 reads SNHLY; CDR2 reads FYNNEI. CDR3 bases: TGTGCCAGCAAGGAACTAGCGGGAGACGCGAACACCGGGGAGCTGTTTTTT. This gives the protein CASKELAGDANTGELFF.

V gene TRBV30 combines with J gene TRBJ1-5; TRBD1 might be the D (6 bases). This CDR3 comprises 13 residues. Trimming pared 8 bases from V and 3 bases from J, leaving 14 bases between. In germline, CDR1 is GTSNPN, CDR2 SVGIG (reference sequence). Here the CDR3 DNA reads TGTGCCGGGGGGGGACAAGTCAATCAGCCCCAGCATTTT. Its protein is CAGGGQVNQPQHF.

This clonotype has a handful of counts. The chain is built from TRBV12-3 or TRBV12-4 and TRBJ2-7; no firm D call. The V end was cut by 2 bases, the J end by 7 bases, with 12 bases between. The CDR3 consists of 13 residues. CDR3 nucleotides: TGTGCCAGCAGTTTATGGGCCGACGGGGAGCAGTACTTC. Translated, it gives CASSLWADGEQYF.

This clonotype has a count of ten or more. The chain carries TRBV12-3 or TRBV12-4 and TRBJ2-5, with 13 bases matching TRBD2. The CDR3 covers 19 residues. V dropped 4 bases and J dropped 2; count of bases not matched to a gene: 13. CDR3 in DNA: TGTGCCAGCAGTTCGAGGGAACTAGCGGGGGGGATCGCGCAAGAGACCCAGTACTTC. Translation gives CASSSRELAGGIAQETQYF.

The chain links TRBV5-4 to TRBJ2-7, with 12 bases identical to TRBD1. This CDR3 comprises 14 residues. Germline-derived CDR1 and CDR2 are SGHNT and YYREEE (reference sequence). Trimming removed 4 bases from V and 5 bases from J; junction bases left unmatched: 4. The CDR3 nucleotides read TGTGCCAGCAGCCCGGGGACAGGGGGCGACGAGCAGTACTTC. It translates to CASSPGTGGDEQYF.

The chain employs TRBV20-1 and TRBJ2-3; D uncertain. The germline V gene has CDR1 DFQATT and CDR2 SNEGSKA (reference sequence). This CDR3 has 14 residues. The V gene lost 1 base and the J gene lost 3 bases, with 11 bases spanning the gap. CDR3 region: CSARGTHTTDTQYF. Here the CDR3 DNA reads TGCAGTGCTAGAGGGACGCACACGACAGATACGCAGTATTTT.